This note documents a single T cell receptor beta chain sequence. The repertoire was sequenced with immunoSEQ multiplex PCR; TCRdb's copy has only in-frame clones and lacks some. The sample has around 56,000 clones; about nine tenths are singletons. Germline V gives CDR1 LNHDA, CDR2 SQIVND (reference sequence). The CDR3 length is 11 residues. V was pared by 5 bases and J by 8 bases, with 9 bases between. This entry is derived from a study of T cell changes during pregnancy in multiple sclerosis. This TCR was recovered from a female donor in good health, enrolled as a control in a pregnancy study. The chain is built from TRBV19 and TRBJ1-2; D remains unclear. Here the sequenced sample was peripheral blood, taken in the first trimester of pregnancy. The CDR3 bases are TGTGCCAGTAGTGAACGGGTAGGCTACACCTTC. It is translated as CASSERVGYTF.